This is a list of T cell receptor beta chains from one sample in a study of response to subunit inactivated influenza vaccine. Each CDR3 protein is one row after TCRdb ran MiXCR on the RT-PCR reads. Counted here are hundreds of thousands of distinct CDR3 sequences, about 18% occurring once; the ten biggest clones make up about a tenth. The sequencing here drew on PBMCs from blood, taken around 5 days after vaccination. The source is a man over 45 who received an inactivated influenza vaccine. Each CDR3 is given with its conserved first and last residue. A D gene is named only where the DNA matches it firmly. Some rows have no size entry. The others give once, few or many, or a class for an expanded clone.

D gene	CDR3 length	clone size	J gene	V gene	CDR3 DNA	CDR3 protein
TRBD1	14	.	TRBJ1-6	TRBV5-1	TGCGCCAGCAGCCCGGACAGGGAAGGTTCACCCCTCCACTTT	CASSPDREGSPLHF
TRBD2	19	few	TRBJ2-2	TRBV10-3	TGTGCCATCAGGGCAGGCCTCCCAGCGGGGGTTTCGAACACCGGGGAGCTGTTTTTT	CAIRAGLPAGVSNTGELFF
.	14	.	TRBJ2-7	TRBV4-3	TGCGCCAGCAGCCCCGCCGGGATATCCTACGAGCAGTACTTC	CASSPAGISYEQYF
.	13	.	TRBJ2-2	TRBV20-1	TGCAGTGCTAGGGTACAGTACGGCGGGGAGCTGTTTTTT	CSARVQYGGELFF
.	16	once	TRBJ2-1	TRBV7-8	TGTGCCAGCAGCTTATTCGGGGCTAGCTCCTACAATGAGCAGTTCTTC	CASSLFGASSYNEQFF
TRBD2	15	few	TRBJ2-3	TRBV20-1	TGCAGTGCCACACAACTAGCGGGAAACGCTGATACGCAGTATTTT	CSATQLAGNADTQYF
TRBD2	14	few	TRBJ2-2	TRBV12-3/TRBV12-4	TGTGCCAGCAGACTAGCGGGAGTCCCCGGGGAGCTGTTTTTT	CASRLAGVPGELFF
TRBD1	14	few	TRBJ2-5	TRBV27	TGTGCCAGCAGTTCCCTGGGACAGCAAGAGACCCAGTACTTC	CASSSLGQQETQYF
.	14	few	TRBJ2-1	TRBV12-3/TRBV12-4	TGTGCCAGCACGCACGCAGTCGATTACAATGAGCAGTTCTTC	CASTHAVDYNEQFF
TRBD2	17	.	TRBJ2-5	TRBV18	TGTGCCAGCTCACCACGTTCTACGGGACTAGCGGGAGAGACCCAGTACTTC	CASSPRSTGLAGETQYF
.	14	.	TRBJ2-7	TRBV12-3/TRBV12-4	TGTGCCAGCAGCGGACAAGTAAGCTCCTACGAGCAGTACTTC	CASSGQVSSYEQYF
.	16	many	TRBJ1-6	TRBV12-3/TRBV12-4	TGTGCCAGCGATCGAGGCCGTGGAAGGTATAATTCACCCCTCCACTTT	CASDRGRGRYNSPLHF
TRBD2	16	few	TRBJ2-3	TRBV9	TGTGCCAGCAGCGTAGGGACTAGCGATAGCACAGATACGCAGTATTTT	CASSVGTSDSTDTQYF
TRBD2	17	.	TRBJ2-3	TRBV10-3	TGTGCCATCAGTGCTCGACTAGCGGGAACAGCTACAGATACGCAGTATTTT	CAISARLAGTATDTQYF
.	15	.	TRBJ1-4	TRBV12-3/TRBV12-4	TGTGCCAGCAGTTTAGCCGGGACCGCCGGTGAGGAACTGTTTTTT	CASSLAGTAGEELFF
TRBD2	13	.	TRBJ2-7	TRBV7-2	TGTGCCGTTAGCGGGGGCCGCTCCTACGAGCAGTACTTC	CAVSGGRSYEQYF
.	17	.	TRBJ1-2	TRBV4-2	TGTGCCAGCAGCCAAAAAAGAGCTCGGGCTGATGACTATGGCTACACCTTC	CASSQKRARADDYGYTF
TRBD1	14	many	TRBJ2-5	TRBV12-3/TRBV12-4	TGTGCCAGCCGAGGGGACAGGTTCCAAGAGACCCAGTACTTC	CASRGDRFQETQYF
.	17	.	TRBJ2-3	TRBV16	TGTGCCAGCAGCCAGGCCGGACAGATCCCTAGCACAGATACGCAGTATTTT	CASSQAGQIPSTDTQYF
.	13	few	TRBJ1-5	TRBV20-1	TGCAGTGCTAGTCTCACACTAAATCAGCCCCAGCATTTT	CSASLTLNQPQHF
.	14	many	TRBJ2-2	TRBV20-1	TGCAGTGCCAGCCTCCCAGGTCTAGCCGGGGAGCTGTTTTTT	CSASLPGLAGELFF
.	17	few	TRBJ2-2	TRBV28	TGTGCCAGCAGTTCCGATGTGGGAGCGATTAACACCGGGGAGCTGTTTTTT	CASSSDVGAINTGELFF
TRBD2	15	.	TRBJ2-7	TRBV10-3	TGTGCCATCAGTGGGATGACTAGCGGGGTCCACGAGCAGTACTTC	CAISGMTSGVHEQYF
.	14	.	TRBJ2-3	TRBV7-8	TGTGCCAGCAGCTTAGCCCTCATCGCGGATACGCAGTATTTT	CASSLALIADTQYF
.	13	few	TRBJ2-7	TRBV6-5	TGTGCCAGCAGTTACGGGCCGGCCTACGAGCAGTACTTC	CASSYGPAYEQYF
TRBD1	15	.	TRBJ1-2	TRBV4-1	TGCGCCAGCAGCCAAGAGTCAAGGGGGCTAGGTGGCTACACCTTC	CASSQESRGLGGYTF
TRBD1	15	few	TRBJ1-1	TRBV9	TGTGCCAGCAGCGAAGGGGGACAGGTGAACACTGAAGCTTTCTTT	CASSEGGQVNTEAFF
TRBD2	17	.	TRBJ2-7	TRBV7-8	TGTGCCAGCAGCTTACGACTTAAACTAGCGGGAACCGGCGAGCAGTACTTC	CASSLRLKLAGTGEQYF
TRBD2	15	few	TRBJ2-2	TRBV5-1	TGCGCCAGCAGCGCCAGCGGGAGTTTCACCGGGGAGCTGTTTTTT	CASSASGSFTGELFF
.	15	.	TRBJ2-7	TRBV7-2	TGTGCCAGCAGCTTAGTGGGTAGGGTCCGCCTCGAGCAGTACTTC	CASSLVGRVRLEQYF
TRBD2	18	.	TRBJ2-5	TRBV4-3	TGCGCCAGCAGCCAAGATATCGCTAGCGGGAGGGGGGGAGAGACCCAGTACTTC	CASSQDIASGRGGETQYF
TRBD1	15	few	TRBJ2-7	TRBV4-1	TGCGCCAGCAGCCAAAAGACAGGGGGGTTTTACGAGCAGTACTTC	CASSQKTGGFYEQYF
.	17	.	TRBJ2-7	TRBV4-1	TGCGCCAGCAGCCAAGAAACAAAAGGATATTTCGCCTACGAGCAGTACTTC	CASSQETKGYFAYEQYF
.	13	few	TRBJ1-3	TRBV10-3	TGTGCCATCAGGGTTGCTGGGGATAGGACCATATATTTT	CAIRVAGDRTIYF
TRBD2	17	few	TRBJ2-5	TRBV12-3/TRBV12-4	TGTGCCAGCAGTTTCCAGGGACTAGCGGGAGCTTGGGAGACCCAGTACTTC	CASSFQGLAGAWETQYF
.	16	few	TRBJ2-6	TRBV19	TGTGCCAGTAGGTCCCCAGGGTCCTCTGGGGCCAACGTCCTGACTTTC	CASRSPGSSGANVLTF
.	15	.	TRBJ1-1	TRBV6-4	TGTGCCAGCAGTGCCGAGACGGGGGGCGGCACTGAAGCTTTCTTT	CASSAETGGGTEAFF
.	14	few	TRBJ1-4	TRBV7-2	TGTGCCAGCAGGCCGGGGGCAACTAATGAAAAACTGTTTTTT	CASRPGATNEKLFF
.	15	.	TRBJ2-4	TRBV7-9	TGTGCCAGCAACCTAGGGGCGGGATCCAAAAACATTCAGTACTTC	CASNLGAGSKNIQYF
TRBD1	15	few	TRBJ1-6	TRBV4-3	TGCGCCAGCAGCCCAGCCGGGACAGGGGGATCACCCCTCCACTTT	CASSPAGTGGSPLHF
.	16	many	TRBJ1-1	TRBV10-3	TGTGCCATCAGTGAGAAGGTTTTTGGGGGGGGTACTGAAGCTTTCTTT	CAISEKVFGGGTEAFF
.	13	.	TRBJ1-4	TRBV20-1	TGCAGTGCTGAGGGAATAGGGGATGAAAAACTGTTTTTT	CSAEGIGDEKLFF
.	14	few	TRBJ2-7	TRBV9	TGTGCCAGCAGCCCTAGGGACTTAGTCTACGAGCAGTACTTC	CASSPRDLVYEQYF
TRBD1	13	.	TRBJ1-5	TRBV11-2	TGTGCCAGCCCCGGACAGGGCGATCAGCCCCAGCATTTT	CASPGQGDQPQHF
TRBD1	15	.	TRBJ1-6	TRBV20-1	TGCAGTGCTAGTCGTCCGGGACAGAAGAATTCACCCCTCCACTTT	CSASRPGQKNSPLHF
TRBD2	16	.	TRBJ2-1	TRBV9	TGTGCCAGCAGCTCCCCTAGCGGGAGGCAATACAATGAGCAGTTCTTC	CASSSPSGRQYNEQFF
TRBD2	17	.	TRBJ2-3	TRBV10-3	TGTGCCATCAGAGGCCTAGCGGGGGCCGGGGGCACAGATACGCAGTATTTT	CAIRGLAGAGGTDTQYF
.	17	few	TRBJ2-4	TRBV4-3	TGCGCCAGCAGCCAAGATCCCTCAGGCCTAGCCAAAAACATTCAGTACTTC	CASSQDPSGLAKNIQYF
TRBD2	18	few	TRBJ2-1	TRBV3-1	TGTGCCAGCAGCCAAGGGGTTGGACTAGCGGGGGGCGGCGATGAGCAGTTCTTC	CASSQGVGLAGGGDEQFF
TRBD1	15	many	TRBJ2-5	TRBV7-9	TGTGCCAGCAGCCACCGGGACAGGGGGCCTGAGACCCAGTACTTC	CASSHRDRGPETQYF